The 14 T cell receptor beta chains listed next were all sequenced from one sample in a study of blood T cell repertoires in COVID-19. TCRdb's copy holds only in-frame clones and misses some; the assay was immunoSEQ multiplex PCR. Seen here are over 200,000 clones, around 80% observed once, and the top ten hold approximately 12%. What was sequenced was peripheral blood. The receptor source for this set is a woman aged 40 to 50 with acute or convalescent COVID-19.

The chain combines TRBV7-2 with TRBJ1-4; D perhaps matches TRBD1 (5 bases). V lost 3 bases, J lost 0 bases, and 11 bases lay in between. This CDR3 region has 16 residues. Germline V CDR1 and CDR2: SGHTA, FQGNSA. The CDR3 DNA reads TGTGCCAGCAGCTTGTCCGTGACAGCAACTAATGAAAAACTGTTTTTT. Protein sequence: CASSLSVTATNEKLFF.

This rearrangement joins TRBV27 to TRBJ2-7; D is perhaps TRBD1 (6 bases). CDR3 length equals 16 residues. The V end lost 5 bases, the J end lost 2 bases, and 19 bases lay between the germline ends. Germline V lookup: CDR1 MNHEY, CDR2 SMNVEV (reference sequence). The CDR3 bases are TGTGCCAGCAGTGCCGGACAGAACCTAATCCCCTACGAGCAGTACTTC. Translated, it gives CASSAGQNLIPYEQYF.

The chain is built from TRBV25-1 and TRBJ2-5, with a tentative D call TRBD2 (7 bases). Trimming took off 6 bases at V and 4 bases at J, with 24 bases between the two ends. Per the germline V gene, CDR1 is MGHDK and CDR2 is SYGVNS. The CDR3 extends over 17 amino acids. CDR3 region: CASSPRGAGAAAETQYF. DNA of the CDR3: TGTGCCAGCAGCCCCCGAGGCGCGGGGGCGGCAGCAGAGACCCAGTACTTC. Combining the CDR3 with reference TRBV25-1 and TRBJ2-5 gives the whole variable domain EADIYQTPRYLVIGTGKKITLECSQTMGHDKMYWYQQDPGMELHLIHYSYGVNSTEKGDLSSESTVSRIRTEHFPLTLESARPSHTSQYLCASSPRGAGAAAETQYFGPGTRLLVL.

The chain employs TRBV6-2 or TRBV6-3 and TRBJ1-1; weak D call: TRBD1 (5 bases). CDR3 size: 17 residues. Germline CDR1 is MNHEY and CDR2 is SVGEGT. Trimming took off 2 bases at V and 1 base at J, with 17 bases between the two ends. The CDR3 DNA reads TGTGCCAGCAGTTACGGAGGGTGGGGCCAAGCGAACACTGAAGCTTTCTTT. As protein: CASSYGGWGQANTEAFF.

This sequence joins TRBV25-1 and TRBJ2-1; a weak D match, TRBD2 (5 bases). Trimming left V 5 bases short and J 2 bases short, with 10 bases between. Germline-derived CDR1 and CDR2 are MGHDK and SYGVNS. This CDR3 contains 14 residues. The CDR3 bases are TGTGCCAGCAGTATAGGACTTACCTACAATGAGCAGTTCTTC. Amino acids: CASSIGLTYNEQFF.

The V call is TRBV5-5, the J call TRBJ1-3; the D gene is possibly TRBD1 (5 bases). The CDR3 runs 14 residues. V was cut by 2 bases and J by 1 base, with 7 bases left in between. CDR1 is SGHKS and CDR2 is YYEKEE in the germline V gene (reference sequence). CDR3 DNA: TGTGCCAGCAGCTTTTCAGGGTCTGGAAACACCATATATTTT. Its protein is CASSFSGSGNTIYF.

The rearrangement links TRBV7-9 to TRBJ2-1; 7 bases align to TRBD2. After removal of 2 bases from V and 5 bases from J, the junction contained 6 bases not matched to a gene. The germline V gene has CDR1 SEHNR and CDR2 FQNEAQ (reference sequence). The CDR3 consists of 15 residues. CDR3 coding DNA: TGTGCCAGCAGCTTAACTCTAGCGGCGAACAATGAGCAGTTCTTC. Translation: CASSLTLAANNEQFF.

CDR3 sequence reads: CASSLWDRSEETQYF. DNA for the CDR3: TGTGCCAGCAGCTTATGGGACAGGAGCGAAGAGACCCAGTACTTC. This chain connects TRBV11-1 to TRBJ2-5; 8 nucleotides align to TRBD1. V shed 2 bases and J 3 bases; nucleotides not matched to a gene: 5. The germline V gene encodes CDR1 SGHAT and CDR2 FQDESV (reference sequence). The CDR3 extends over 15 amino acids.

The chain combines TRBV6-2 or TRBV6-3 with TRBJ1-2; weak D call: TRBD1 (6 bases). Germline V gene sequence: CDR1 MNHEY, CDR2 SVGEGT. The CDR3 covers 13 residues. V lost 5 bases and J 4 bases, leaving 11 bases between the germline ends. The CDR3, as DNA: TGTGCCAGCAGTCGACAGGAAACCTATGGCTACACCTTC. This translates into CASSRQETYGYTF.

The rearrangement joins TRBV13 to TRBJ1-2; D ambiguous. Germline V gene lookup returns CDR1 PRHDT and CDR2 FYEKMQ (reference sequence). Trimming shortened V by 2 bases and J by 5 bases, and 15 bases separated the two germline ends. This CDR3 region has 15 residues. CDR3 region: CASSLTTARHYGYTF. The CDR3 DNA sequence: TGTGCCAGCAGCTTAACGACGGCCAGGCATTATGGCTACACCTTC. The full variable domain, rest sourced from reference TRBV13 and TRBJ1-2, is AAGVIQSPRHLIKEKRETATLKCYPIPRHDTVYWYQQGPGQDPQFLISFYEKMQSDKGSIPDRFSAQQFSDYHSELNMSSLELGDSALYFCASSLTTARHYGYTFGSGTRLTVV.

This clone turned up a few times. The rearrangement joins TRBV9 to TRBJ2-3; tentative D call: TRBD2 (6 bases). Between the trimmed V and J ends, which lost 4 bases and 3 bases, there was a span of 15 bases. CDR1 and CDR2 (germline): SGDLS, YYNGEE. The CDR3 loop spans 15 amino acids. In nucleotides, the CDR3 is TGTGCCAGCAGCCCTACGGGAGTAGAAACAGATACGCAGTATTTT. Translated, it gives CASSPTGVETDTQYF.

A remark on this clone: This sample includes further DNA sequences coding for the same CDR3. This chain joins TRBV20-1 and TRBJ1-1; TRBD1 might be the D (6 bases). From germline, CDR1 is DFQATT and CDR2 SNEGSKA (reference sequence). Between the trimmed V and J ends, which lost 3 bases and 7 bases, there was a span of 15 bases. There are 13 residues in the CDR3. In DNA form, the CDR3 reads TGCAGTGCTAGTACGGGGGGGGGCCTTGAAGCTTTCTTT. Translating gives CSASTGGGLEAFF.

This clone was detected only a few times. The V call is TRBV30, the J call TRBJ1-5; perhaps TRBD1 as D (5 bases). The CDR3 contains 13 residues. Per the germline V gene, CDR1 is GTSNPN and CDR2 is SVGIG (reference sequence). The V and J ends lost 3 bases and 4 bases respectively, with 10 bases between them. In DNA form, the CDR3 reads TGTGCCTGGAGCCCCGGGGGAAATCAGCCCCAGCATTTT. Translating gives CAWSPGGNQPQHF.

V usage is TRBV5-6 and J usage is TRBJ2-5, with 13 bases fitting TRBD2. Trimming at V came to 2 bases and at J to 5 bases, leaving 12 bases not matched to a gene. This CDR3 is built from 18 residues. Germline lookup yields CDR1 SGHDT and CDR2 YYEEEE. The CDR3 DNA reads as TGTGCCAGCAGCTTATTATACAGGGGACTAGCGGGGTCGGAGACCCAGTACTTC. It translates to CASSLLYRGLAGSETQYF.